This T cell receptor (beta chain) was sequenced in a study of CXCR3-negative and CXCR3-positive naive CD8 T cells. With UMI labels, 5' RACE was used to prepare the TRB cDNA libraries. TCRdb reanalyzed the 5' RACE reads, giving one entry per CDR3 protein sequence and no DNA. This table lists more than 80,000 distinct CDR3 sequences. As to this clonotype: Its cognate antigen is unknown.

Germline CDR1 reads SGHDT; CDR2 reads YYEEEE. The CDR3 runs to 12 residues. Study outcomes and limitations: Compared with CXCR3-negative naive cells, CXCR3-positive naive cells showed more hydrophobic TRB CDR3s. For naive cells, CXCR3-negative and CXCR3-positive subsets had similar TRBV-TRBJ usage; for memory cells, usage differed. Both of the naive subsets showed about the same high diversity, but memory CD8+ cells had much less. Naive subsets had comparable surface CD5, so TRB CDR3 properties gauged TCR strength.

The chain joins TRBV5-6 to TRBJ1-5. Sequencing was carried out using naive CXCR3+ CD8+ T cells from blood. Noted subset: CD45RO-CCR7+CD27+CD95- naive CD8+ T cells expressing CXCR3 (TNR3+). The receptor was isolated from a human donor in good health. Some clones in this sample may be carry-over from other donors' samples. The chain's CDR3 is CASSRTDQPQHF.